This T cell receptor (beta chain) was sequenced during a study of T cells in Graves' hyperthyroidism and ophthalmopathy. A word on this clonotype: Its target is unknown. A much larger clone is a single base away; this may be a read error.

V shed 9 bases, J shed 9 bases, and the junction held 13 bases outside the gene matches. CDR3 length equals 14 residues. Study findings and constraints: Through a model of 13 V-J features, ophthalmopathy was separated from stable hyperthyroidism.

TCR beta CDR3 region amplification was performed from RNA transcripts. The HTBI primer set served for first-round RT-PCR of the TCR CDR3. TCRdb used MiXCR to reprocess the multiplex PCR reads, holding one entry per CDR3 protein. This sample has 300,000 to 500,000 distinct CDR3 sequences, with roughly 13% found just once. The J gene is TRBJ2-1, the V gene TRBV12-3 or TRBV12-4, with 8 nucleotides matching TRBD2. The source material was blood. This TCR came from a man between 50 and 59 years old with Graves' ophthalmopathy. The CDR3 coding sequence is TGTGCCAGGAGTCAGGGACTAGGAAGGGCTGAGCAGTTCTTC. Its protein product is CARSQGLGRAEQFF.